Listed below are T cell receptor beta chains from one sample, sequenced in a study of T cells after yellow fever vaccination. From the 5' RACE reads, TCRdb called clonotypes with MiXCR, one entry per CDR3 protein. The top ten clones hold approximately 18% of a sample with 300,000 to 400,000 distinct CDR3 sequences, roughly 8.3% of them seen once. Source: PBMCs, taken about 41 days after the first yellow fever vaccination. The receptors were gathered from a young man who received the YFV17D yellow fever vaccine. Both conserved end residues are part of each CDR3. A D gene is named only where the DNA matches it firmly. Clone size is stated in some rows and not others, as once, few, many or a class when expanded.

>.|TRBJ2-2|TRBV15|few
TGTGCCACCAGCGGCCTCAGCGAGGGGGTGAACACCGGGGAGCTGTTTTTT
CATSGLSEGVNTGELFF
>.|TRBJ2-2|TRBV5-6|.
TGTGCCAGCACCCTGGGGCAGTTGAACACCGGGGAGCTGTTTTTT
CASTLGQLNTGELFF
>TRBD2|TRBJ2-1|TRBV20-1|few
TGCAGTGCTAGAGATCTTTTGACTAGCGGGGGTCGGCACAATGAGCAGTTCTTC
CSARDLLTSGGRHNEQFF
>.|TRBJ2-5|TRBV5-1|few
TGCGCCAGCAGCTTGGGAGCAGGGTTCCAAGAGACCCAGTACTTC
CASSLGAGFQETQYF
>.|TRBJ1-2|TRBV5-1|few
TGCGCCAGCAGCTTGGATGGGGGGCGCTTCGACAACTATGGCTACACCTTC
CASSLDGGRFDNYGYTF
>.|TRBJ2-2|TRBV12-3/TRBV12-4|few
TGTGCCAGCAGTTTTATGACCGGGGAGCTGTTTTTT
CASSFMTGELFF
>.|TRBJ1-2|TRBV18|many
TGTGCCAGCTCACCACCAGCGAGGAATGGCTACACCTTC
CASSPPARNGYTF
>TRBD1|TRBJ2-3|TRBV12-3/TRBV12-4|.
TGTGCCAGCAGTAAAGACAGGGGAAGCACAGATACGCAGTATTTT
CASSKDRGSTDTQYF
>TRBD1|TRBJ2-1|TRBV10-3|many
TGTGCCATCAGTGAGTCCGGGGACCGGGACAGGGAGTTCTTC
CAISESGDRDREFF
>.|TRBJ2-6|TRBV5-4|few
TGTGCCAGCAGGTCGGCCGGGGACTCTGGGGCCAACGTCCTGACTTTC
CASRSAGDSGANVLTF
>TRBD2|TRBJ2-5|TRBV7-2|few
TGTGCCAGCAGCTTTGGACTAGCGGGGGCCGGGGAGACCCAGTACTTC
CASSFGLAGAGETQYF
>.|TRBJ2-1|TRBV4-1|many
TGCGCCAGCAGCCCGCAGGAACTAACCTCCTACAATGAGCAGTTCTTC
CASSPQELTSYNEQFF
>.|TRBJ1-2|TRBV7-9|few
TGTGCCAGCAGCTTAGTTCTCAGCGGGGCGCGGGATAGGCGCTACACCTTC
CASSLVLSGARDRRYTF
>.|TRBJ2-1|TRBV13|.
TGTGCCAGCAGCTTACTATGGACAGGGAGGGGGCAGTTCTTC
CASSLLWTGRGQFF
>.|TRBJ2-7|TRBV20-1|.
TGCTGTGCTAGAGATACGAACTTAGGTTGGGGGCGATACGAGCAGTACTTC
CCARDTNLGWGRYEQYF
>TRBD1|TRBJ2-7|TRBV18|few
TGTGCCAGCTCACCACCGGACAGGTCGTACGAGCAGTACTTC
CASSPPDRSYEQYF
>.|TRBJ1-5|TRBV2|.
TGTGCCAGCAGTGAAGACCCGGGATATAGCAATCAGCCCCAGCATTTT
CASSEDPGYSNQPQHF
>TRBD1|TRBJ1-2|TRBV5-1|few
TGCGCCAGCAGCCCGAACCCCACAGGGGGGAACTATGGCTACACCTTC
CASSPNPTGGNYGYTF
>.|TRBJ2-3|TRBV7-9|few
TGTGCCAGCAGCTCCAGCGGGCCCGCAGATACGCAGTATTTT
CASSSSGPADTQYF
>TRBD1|TRBJ2-7|TRBV7-9|.
TGTGCCAGCAGCCTCAGGGGGCCCCCCGAAGACTACGAGCAGTACTTC
CASSLRGPPEDYEQYF
>.|TRBJ2-3|TRBV4-2|.
TGTGCCAGCAGCTCCCCATCTGGGGGCACAGATACGCAGTATTTT
CASSSPSGGTDTQYF
>.|TRBJ1-4|TRBV4-3|many
TGCGCCAGCAGCCAAGCGGATATAGGACAGCCGGCAAAACTGTTTTTT
CASSQADIGQPAKLFF